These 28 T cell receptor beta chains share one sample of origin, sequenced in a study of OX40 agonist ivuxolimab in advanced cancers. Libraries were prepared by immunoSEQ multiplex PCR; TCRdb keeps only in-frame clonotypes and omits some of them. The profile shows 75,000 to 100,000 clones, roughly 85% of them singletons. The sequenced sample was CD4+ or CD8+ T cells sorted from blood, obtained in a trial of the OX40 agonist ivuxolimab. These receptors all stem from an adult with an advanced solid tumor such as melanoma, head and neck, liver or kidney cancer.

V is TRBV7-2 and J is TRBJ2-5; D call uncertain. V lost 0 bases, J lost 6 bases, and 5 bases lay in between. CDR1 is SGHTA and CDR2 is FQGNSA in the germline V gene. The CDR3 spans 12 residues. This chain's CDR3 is CASSLAVQTQYF. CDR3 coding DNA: TGTGCCAGCAGCTTAGCGGTACAGACCCAGTACTTC. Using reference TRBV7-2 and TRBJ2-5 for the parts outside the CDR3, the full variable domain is GAGVSQSPSNKVTEKGKDVELRCDPISGHTALYWYRQSLGQGLEFLIYFQGNSAPDKSGLPSDRFSAERTGGSVSTLTIQRTQQEDSAVYLCASSLAVQTQYFGPGTRLLVL.

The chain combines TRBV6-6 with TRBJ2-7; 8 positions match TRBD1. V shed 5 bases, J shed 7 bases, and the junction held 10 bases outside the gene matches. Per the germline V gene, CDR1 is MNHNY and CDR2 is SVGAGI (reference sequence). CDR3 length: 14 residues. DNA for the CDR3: TGTGCCAGCAGTGTCGGGGCAGGGGGCGATGAGCAGTACTTC. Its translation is CASSVGAGGDEQYF.

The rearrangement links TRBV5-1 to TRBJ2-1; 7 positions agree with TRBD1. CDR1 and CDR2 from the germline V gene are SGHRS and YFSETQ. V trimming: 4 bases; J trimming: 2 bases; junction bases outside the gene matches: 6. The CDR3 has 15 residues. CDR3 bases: TGCGCCAGCAGCGAGGGACAGTACACCTACAATGAGCAGTTCTTC. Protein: CASSEGQYTYNEQFF. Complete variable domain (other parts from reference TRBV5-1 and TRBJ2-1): KAGVTQTPRYLIKTRGQQVTLSCSPISGHRSVSWYQQTPGQGLQFLFEYFSETQRNKGNFPGRFSGRQFSNSRSEMNVSTLELGDSALYLCASSEGQYTYNEQFFGPGTRLTVL.

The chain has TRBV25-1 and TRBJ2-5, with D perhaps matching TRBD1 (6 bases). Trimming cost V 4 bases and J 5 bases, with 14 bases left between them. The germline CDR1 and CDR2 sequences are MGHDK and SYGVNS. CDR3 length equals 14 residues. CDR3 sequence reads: CASSASDRPETQYF. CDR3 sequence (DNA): TGTGCCAGCAGTGCATCCGACAGGCCCGAGACCCAGTACTTC. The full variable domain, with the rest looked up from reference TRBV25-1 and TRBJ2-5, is EADIYQTPRYLVIGTGKKITLECSQTMGHDKMYWYQQDPGMELHLIHYSYGVNSTEKGDLSSESTVSRIRTEHFPLTLESARPSHTSQYLCASSASDRPETQYFGPGTRLLVL.

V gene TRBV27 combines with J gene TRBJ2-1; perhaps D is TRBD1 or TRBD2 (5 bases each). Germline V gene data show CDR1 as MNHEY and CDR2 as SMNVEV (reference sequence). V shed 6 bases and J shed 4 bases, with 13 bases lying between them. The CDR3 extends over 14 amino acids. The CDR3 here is CASSRDGGYNEQFF. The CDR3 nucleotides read TGTGCCAGCAGCCGAGATGGGGGTTACAATGAGCAGTTCTTC.

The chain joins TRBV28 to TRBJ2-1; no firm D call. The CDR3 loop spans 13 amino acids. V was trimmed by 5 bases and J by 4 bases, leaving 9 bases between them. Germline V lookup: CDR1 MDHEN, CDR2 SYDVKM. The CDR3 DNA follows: TGTGCCAGCAGTCGTTGGGATTACAATGAGCAGTTCTTC. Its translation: CASSRWDYNEQFF.

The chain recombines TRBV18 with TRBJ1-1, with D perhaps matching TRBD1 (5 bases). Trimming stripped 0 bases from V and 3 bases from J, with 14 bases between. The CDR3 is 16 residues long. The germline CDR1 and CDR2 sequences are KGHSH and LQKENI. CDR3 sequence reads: CASSPPNAGRDTEAFF. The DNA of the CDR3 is TGTGCCAGCTCACCACCTAACGCAGGGAGGGACACTGAAGCTTTCTTT.

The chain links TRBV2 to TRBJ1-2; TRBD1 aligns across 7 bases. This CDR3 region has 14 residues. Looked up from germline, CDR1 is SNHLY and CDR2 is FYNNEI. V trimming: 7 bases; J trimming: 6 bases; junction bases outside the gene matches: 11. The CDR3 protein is CASTRDSPPNGYTF. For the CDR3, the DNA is TGTGCCAGCACGAGGGACAGCCCCCCGAATGGCTACACCTTC.

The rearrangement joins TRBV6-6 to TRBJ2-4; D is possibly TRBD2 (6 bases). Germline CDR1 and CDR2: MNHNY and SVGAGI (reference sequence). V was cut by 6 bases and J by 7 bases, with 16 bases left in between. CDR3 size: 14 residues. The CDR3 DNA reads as TGTGCCAGCAGACCGACTAGTGGGTCGAACATTCAGTACTTC. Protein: CASRPTSGSNIQYF.

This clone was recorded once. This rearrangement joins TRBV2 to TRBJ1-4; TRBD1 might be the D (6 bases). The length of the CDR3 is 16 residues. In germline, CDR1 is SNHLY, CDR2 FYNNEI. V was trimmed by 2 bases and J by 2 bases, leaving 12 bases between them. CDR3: CASSELGATTNEKLFF. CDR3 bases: TGTGCCAGCAGTGAACTGGGGGCGACCACTAATGAAAAACTGTTTTTT.

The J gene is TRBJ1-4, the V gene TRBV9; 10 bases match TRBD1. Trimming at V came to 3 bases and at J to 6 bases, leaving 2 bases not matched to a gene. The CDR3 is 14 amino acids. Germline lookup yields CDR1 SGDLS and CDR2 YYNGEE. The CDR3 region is CASSAGQGYEKLFF. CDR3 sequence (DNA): TGTGCCAGCAGCGCGGGACAGGGGTATGAAAAACTGTTTTTT.

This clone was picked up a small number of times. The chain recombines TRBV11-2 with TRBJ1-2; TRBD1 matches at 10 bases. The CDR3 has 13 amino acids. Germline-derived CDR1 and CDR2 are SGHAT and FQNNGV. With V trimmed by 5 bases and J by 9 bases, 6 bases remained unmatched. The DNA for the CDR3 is TGTGCCAGCAGCCCGGGGACAGGGGAAAGCTACACCTTC. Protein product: CASSPGTGESYTF.

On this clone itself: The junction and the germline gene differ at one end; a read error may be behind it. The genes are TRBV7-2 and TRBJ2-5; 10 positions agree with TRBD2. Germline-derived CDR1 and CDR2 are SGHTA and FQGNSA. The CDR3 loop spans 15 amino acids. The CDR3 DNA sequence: TGTGCCAGCAGCTTATGGACTAGCGGTCAAGGGACCCAGTACTTC. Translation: CASSLWTSGQGTQYF.

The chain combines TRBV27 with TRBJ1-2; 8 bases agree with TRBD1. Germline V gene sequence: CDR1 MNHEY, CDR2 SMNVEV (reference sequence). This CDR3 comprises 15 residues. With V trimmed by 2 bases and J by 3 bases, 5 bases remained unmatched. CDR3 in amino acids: CASSLRSGGYYGYTF. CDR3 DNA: TGTGCCAGCAGTTTAAGGTCAGGGGGCTACTATGGCTACACCTTC.

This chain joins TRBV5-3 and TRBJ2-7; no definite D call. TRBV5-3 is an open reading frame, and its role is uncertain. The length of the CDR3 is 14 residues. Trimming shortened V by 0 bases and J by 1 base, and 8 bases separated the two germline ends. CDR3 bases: TGTGCCAGAAGCTTGGTACTACCTTCCTACGAGCAGTACTTC. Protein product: CARSLVLPSYEQYF.

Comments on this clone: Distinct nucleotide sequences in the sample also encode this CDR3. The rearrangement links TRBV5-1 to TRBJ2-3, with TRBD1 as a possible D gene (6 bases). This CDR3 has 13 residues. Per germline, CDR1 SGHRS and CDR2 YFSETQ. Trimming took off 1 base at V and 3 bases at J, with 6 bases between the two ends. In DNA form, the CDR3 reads TGCGCCAGCAGCTTGACAGGGACAGATACGCAGTATTTT. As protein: CASSLTGTDTQYF. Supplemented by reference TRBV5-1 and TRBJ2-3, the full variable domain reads KAGVTQTPRYLIKTRGQQVTLSCSPISGHRSVSWYQQTPGQGLQFLFEYFSETQRNKGNFPGRFSGRQFSNSRSEMNVSTLELGDSALYLCASSLTGTDTQYFGPGTRLTVL.

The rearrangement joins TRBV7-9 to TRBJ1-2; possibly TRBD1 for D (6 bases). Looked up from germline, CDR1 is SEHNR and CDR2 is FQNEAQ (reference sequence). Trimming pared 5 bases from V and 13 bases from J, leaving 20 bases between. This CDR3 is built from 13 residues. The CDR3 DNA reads TGTGCCAGCAGCACCAGGGACACGTTCTTTGGCACCTTC. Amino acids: CASSTRDTFFGTF.

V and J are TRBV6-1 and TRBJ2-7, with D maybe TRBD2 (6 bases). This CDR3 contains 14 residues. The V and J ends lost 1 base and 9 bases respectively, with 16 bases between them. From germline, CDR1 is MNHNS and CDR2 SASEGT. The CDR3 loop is CASSEGLGPLGQYF. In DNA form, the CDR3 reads TGTGCCAGCAGTGAAGGACTAGGTCCCCTGGGGCAGTACTTC.

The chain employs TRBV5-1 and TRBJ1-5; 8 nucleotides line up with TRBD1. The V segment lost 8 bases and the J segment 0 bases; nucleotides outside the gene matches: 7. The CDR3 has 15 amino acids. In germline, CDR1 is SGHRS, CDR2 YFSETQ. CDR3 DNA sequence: TGCGCCAGTTCGATACAGGGGGATAGCAATCAGCCCCAGCATTTT. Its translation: CASSIQGDSNQPQHF.

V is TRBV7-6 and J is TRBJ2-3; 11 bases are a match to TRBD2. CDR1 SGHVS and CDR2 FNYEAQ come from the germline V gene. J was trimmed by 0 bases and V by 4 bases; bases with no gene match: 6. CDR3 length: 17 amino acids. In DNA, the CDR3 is TGTGCCAGCAGCTCGACTAGCGGGGCCGCTAGCACAGATACGCAGTATTTT. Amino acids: CASSSTSGAASTDTQYF.

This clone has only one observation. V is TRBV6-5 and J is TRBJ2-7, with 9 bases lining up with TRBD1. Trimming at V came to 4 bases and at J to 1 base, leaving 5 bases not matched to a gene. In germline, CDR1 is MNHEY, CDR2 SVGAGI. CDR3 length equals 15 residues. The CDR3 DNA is TGTGCCAGCAGTTCCCTCGGGACAGGGTCCTACGAGCAGTACTTC. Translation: CASSSLGTGSYEQYF.

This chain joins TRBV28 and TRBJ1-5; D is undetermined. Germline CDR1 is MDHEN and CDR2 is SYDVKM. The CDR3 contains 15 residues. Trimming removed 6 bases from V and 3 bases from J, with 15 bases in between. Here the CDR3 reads CASSGTGQYNQPQHF. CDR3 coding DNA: TGTGCCAGCAGCGGAACCGGGCAATACAATCAGCCCCAGCATTTT.

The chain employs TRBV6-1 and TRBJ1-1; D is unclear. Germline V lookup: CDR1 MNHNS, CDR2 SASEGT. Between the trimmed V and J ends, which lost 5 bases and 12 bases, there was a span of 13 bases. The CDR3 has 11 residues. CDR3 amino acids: CASSHSGGPFF. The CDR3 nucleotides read TGTGCCAGCAGTCATAGCGGAGGTCCTTTCTTT.

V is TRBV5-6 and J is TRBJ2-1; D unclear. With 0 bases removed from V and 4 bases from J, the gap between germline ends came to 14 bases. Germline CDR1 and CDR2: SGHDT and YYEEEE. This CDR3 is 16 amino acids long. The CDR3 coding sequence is TGTGCCAGCAGCTTGGTTGGGCCGGCCCCTTACAATGAGCAGTTCTTC. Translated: CASSLVGPAPYNEQFF.

The CDR3 DNA reads as TGCAGCGTGGGTTGGGGACAGGGTATGACTGAAGCTTTCTTT. This translates into CSVGWGQGMTEAFF. This chain uses TRBV29-1 with TRBJ1-1; 9 bases match TRBD1. Germline assignment: CDR1 SQVTM and CDR2 ANQGSEA. The CDR3 contains 14 residues. Trimming removed 6 bases from V and 5 bases from J; junction bases left unmatched: 10.

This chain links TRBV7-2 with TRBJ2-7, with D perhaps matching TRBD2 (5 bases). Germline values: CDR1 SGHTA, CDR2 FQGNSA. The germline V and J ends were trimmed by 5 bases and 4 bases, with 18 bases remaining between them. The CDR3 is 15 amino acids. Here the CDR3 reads CASSPSGYRVYEQYF. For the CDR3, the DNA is TGTGCCAGCAGCCCGTCGGGATACCGGGTTTACGAGCAGTACTTC.

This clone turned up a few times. The DNA for the CDR3 is TGTGCCAGCAGCCCGGACGGAAACGGGGAGCTGTTTTTT. It encodes CASSPDGNGELFF. The V call is TRBV11-3, the J call TRBJ2-2; D ambiguous. The germline V and J ends were trimmed by 5 bases and 7 bases, with 11 bases remaining between them. CDR1 SGHNT and CDR2 YENEEA come from the germline V gene. The CDR3 is made up of 13 amino acids.

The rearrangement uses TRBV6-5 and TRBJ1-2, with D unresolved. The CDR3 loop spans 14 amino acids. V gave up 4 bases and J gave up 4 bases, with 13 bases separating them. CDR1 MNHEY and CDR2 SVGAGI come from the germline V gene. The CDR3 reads CASSSSVGIYGYTF. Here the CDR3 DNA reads TGTGCCAGCAGTTCCTCAGTGGGGATCTATGGCTACACCTTC.